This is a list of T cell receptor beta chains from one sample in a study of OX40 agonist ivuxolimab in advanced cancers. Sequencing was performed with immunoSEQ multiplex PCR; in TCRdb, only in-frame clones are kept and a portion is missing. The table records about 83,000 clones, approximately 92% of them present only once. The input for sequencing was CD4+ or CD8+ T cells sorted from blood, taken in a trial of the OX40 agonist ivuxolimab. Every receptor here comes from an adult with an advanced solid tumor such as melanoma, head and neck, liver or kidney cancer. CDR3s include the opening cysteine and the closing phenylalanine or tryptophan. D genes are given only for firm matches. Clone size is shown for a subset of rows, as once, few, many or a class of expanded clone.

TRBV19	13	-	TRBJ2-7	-	TGTGCCAGTAGTACCCTAGACAGCTACGAGCAGTACTTC	CASSTLDSYEQYF
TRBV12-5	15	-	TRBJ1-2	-	TGTGCTAGTGGTTCGCCGATGGGACTTTCATATGGCTACACCTTC	CASGSPMGLSYGYTF
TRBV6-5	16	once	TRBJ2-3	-	TGTGCCAGCAGTTACGTGGAGGGGCCCGGCACAGATACGCAGTATTTT	CASSYVEGPGTDTQYF
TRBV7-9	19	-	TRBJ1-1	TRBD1	TGTGCCAGCAGCGCGCCTAGGGGCTCCGGGACAGGGCTCGGGACTGAAGCTTTCTTT	CASSAPRGSGTGLGTEAFF
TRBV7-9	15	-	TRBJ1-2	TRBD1	TGTGCCAGCAGCCCGATGACAGGGATATGGTATGGCTACACCTTC	CASSPMTGIWYGYTF
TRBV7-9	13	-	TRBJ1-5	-	TGTGCCAGCAGCTTAGCGCTTAGTCAGCCCCAGCATTTT	CASSLALSQPQHF
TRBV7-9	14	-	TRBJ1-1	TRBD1	TGTGCCAGCAGCTCAACAGGGGGTTTCACTGAAGCTTTCTTT	CASSSTGGFTEAFF
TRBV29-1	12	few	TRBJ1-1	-	TGCAGCGCCCCTGACATGAACACTGAAGCTTTCTTT	CSAPDMNTEAFF
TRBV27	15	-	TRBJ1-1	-	TGTGCCAGCAGTTTATATTTAGGGGAGAACACTGAAGCTTTCTTT	CASSLYLGENTEAFF
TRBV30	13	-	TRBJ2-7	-	TGTGCCTGGAGTTCGGGGTCCGGGTACGAGCAGTACTTC	CAWSSGSGYEQYF
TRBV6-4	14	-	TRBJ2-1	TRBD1	TGTGCCAGCAGTGACGGGACAGGGGGCGATGAGCAGTTCTTC	CASSDGTGGDEQFF
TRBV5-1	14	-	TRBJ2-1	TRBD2	TGCGCCACGAGCTCTAGCGGGGGGTACAATGAGCAGTTCTTC	CATSSSGGYNEQFF
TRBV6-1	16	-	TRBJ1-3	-	TGTGCCAGCAGTGAGAATCCGGCAACCTCTGGAAACACCATATATTTT	CASSENPATSGNTIYF
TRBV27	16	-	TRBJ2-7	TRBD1	TGTGCCAGCAGTTTAACCCAACAGGGGGCAGCCTACGAGCAGTACTTC	CASSLTQQGAAYEQYF
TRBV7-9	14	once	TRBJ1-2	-	TGTGCCAGCAGTATGGCGGGGGACCCCTATGGCTACACCTTC	CASSMAGDPYGYTF
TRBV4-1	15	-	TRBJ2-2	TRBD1	TGCGCCAGCAGAAACAGGGGGACGAACACCGGGGAGCTGTTTTTT	CASRNRGTNTGELFF
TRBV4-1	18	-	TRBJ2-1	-	TGCGCCAGCAGCCAAGCAACCCCCCTGGGGGGCCTTTTGGATGAGCAGTTCTTC	CASSQATPLGGLLDEQFF
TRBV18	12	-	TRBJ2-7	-	TGTGCCAGCTCACTCTACTCCTACGAGCAGTACTTC	CASSLYSYEQYF
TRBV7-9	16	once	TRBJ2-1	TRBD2	TGTGCCAGCAGCTTCGCGGTAGCGGGGGTCTCCCATGAGCAGTTCTTC	CASSFAVAGVSHEQFF
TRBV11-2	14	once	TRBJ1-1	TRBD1	TGTGCCAGCAGCCCCGGGACAGGCCATCCTGAAGCTTTCTTT	CASSPGTGHPEAFF
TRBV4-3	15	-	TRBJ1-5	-	TGCGCCAGCAGCCGAGATGGGGGGCTCAATCAGCCCCAGCATTTT	CASSRDGGLNQPQHF
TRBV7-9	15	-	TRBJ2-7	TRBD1	TGTGCCAGCAGCCTAGGACAGGGGGTCATCTACGAGCAGTACTTC	CASSLGQGVIYEQYF
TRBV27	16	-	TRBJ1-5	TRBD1	TGTGCCAGCAGTGTCCTGGGGGGGGACAGGGGGCACCCCCAGCATTTT	CASSVLGGDRGHPQHF
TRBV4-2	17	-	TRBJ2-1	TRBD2	TGTGCCAGCAGCCCCCGGATAGCGGGGGATGTCTACAATGAGCAGTTCTTC	CASSPRIAGDVYNEQFF
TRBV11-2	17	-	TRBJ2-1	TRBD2	TGTGCCAGCAGCTTATATTTCTATAGCGGGGGGGTCAATGAGCAGTTCTTC	CASSLYFYSGGVNEQFF
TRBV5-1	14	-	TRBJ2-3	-	TGCGCCAGCAGCCACCGGGACAGCACAGATACGCAGTATTTT	CASSHRDSTDTQYF
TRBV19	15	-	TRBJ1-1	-	TGTGCCAGTAGTATCTTCGGAGAAGTCAGGACTGAAGCTTTCTTT	CASSIFGEVRTEAFF
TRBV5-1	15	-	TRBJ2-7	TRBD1	TGCGCCAGCAGCTTGGCCCAGGGGGCGCTCAACGAGCAGTACTTC	CASSLAQGALNEQYF
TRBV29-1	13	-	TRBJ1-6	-	TGCAGCGCGGGCGAAGGGGTTAATTCACCCCTCCACTTT	CSAGEGVNSPLHF
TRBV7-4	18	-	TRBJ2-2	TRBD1	TGTGCCAGCAGCTTGGGAACCTCAGGGGGCGCGAACACCGGGGAGCTGTTTTTT	CASSLGTSGGANTGELFF
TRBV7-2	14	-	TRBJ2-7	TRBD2	TGTGCCAGCAGCTACGAGGGACTAGCATACGAGCAGTACTTC	CASSYEGLAYEQYF
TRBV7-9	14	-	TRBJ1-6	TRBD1	TGTGCCAGCAGCCCGACAGGGGATAATTCACCCCTCCACTTT	CASSPTGDNSPLHF
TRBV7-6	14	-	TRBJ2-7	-	TGTGCCAGCAGCCCGGGGACGAAAGTTTCCGAGCAGTACTTC	CASSPGTKVSEQYF
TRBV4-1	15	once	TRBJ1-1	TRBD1	TGCGCCAGCAGCCTCGCAACAGGGGGGTACACTGAAGCTTTCTTT	CASSLATGGYTEAFF
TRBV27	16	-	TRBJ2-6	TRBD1	TGTGCCAGCAGTTCCCACAGGGGGCCCGGGGCCAACGTCCTGACTTTC	CASSSHRGPGANVLTF
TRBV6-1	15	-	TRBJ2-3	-	TGTGCCAGCAGTCCCCTAGGGCTTGGCACAGATACGCAGTATTTT	CASSPLGLGTDTQYF
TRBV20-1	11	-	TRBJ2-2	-	TGCAGTGCTAGCCGGACCGGGGAGCTGTTTTTT	CSASRTGELFF
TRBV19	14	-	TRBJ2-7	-	TGTGCCAGTAGTATAGTATCCTCCACCTACGAGCAGTACTTC	CASSIVSSTYEQYF
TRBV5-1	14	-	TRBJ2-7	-	TGCGCCAGCAGCTTCAGTTCGCAGGGCTACGAGCAGTACTTC	CASSFSSQGYEQYF
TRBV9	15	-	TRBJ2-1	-	TGTGCCAGCAGCACACAGGGTTTGTTGTACAATGAGCAGTTCTTC	CASSTQGLLYNEQFF
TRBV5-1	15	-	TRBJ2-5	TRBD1	TGCGCCAGCAGCCCGGAGGACAGGGGGAAGGAGACCCAGTACTTC	CASSPEDRGKETQYF
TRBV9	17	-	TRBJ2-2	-	TGTGCCAGCAGCGTAGATCCTCGGGTGGGGCGAGACGGGGAGCTGTTTTTT	CASSVDPRVGRDGELFF
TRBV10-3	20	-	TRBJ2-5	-	TGTGCCATCAGTGAGATAGGGACTAACCAGGGGGGGGGACCCAAAGAGACCCAGTACTTC	CAISEIGTNQGGGPKETQYF
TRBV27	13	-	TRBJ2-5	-	TGTGCCAGCGCTTTTGGGGCCGGGGGGACCCAGTACTTC	CASAFGAGGTQYF
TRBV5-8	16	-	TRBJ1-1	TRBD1	TGTGCCAGCAGCTTGGGACAGGGGTTTATGAACACTGAAGCTTTCTTT	CASSLGQGFMNTEAFF
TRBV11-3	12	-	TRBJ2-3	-	TGTGCCAGCAGCAGGGGCGCAGATACGCAGTATTTT	CASSRGADTQYF
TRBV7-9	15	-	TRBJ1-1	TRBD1	TGTGCCAGCAGCTCCACCCTGGGACAGTTGACTGAAGCTTTCTTT	CASSSTLGQLTEAFF
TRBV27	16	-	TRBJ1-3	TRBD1	TGTGCCAGCAGCACTGGGACAGGGGGCTTTGGAAACACCATATATTTT	CASSTGTGGFGNTIYF